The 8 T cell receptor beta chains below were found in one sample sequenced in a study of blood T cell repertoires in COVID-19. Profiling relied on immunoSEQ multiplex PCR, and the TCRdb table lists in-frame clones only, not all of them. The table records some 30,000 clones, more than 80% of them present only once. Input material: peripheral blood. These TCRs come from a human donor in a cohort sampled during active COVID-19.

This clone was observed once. CDR3: CASSYVPGTGGWNEQFF. The CDR3, as DNA: TGTGCCAGCAGTTACGTTCCGGGGACAGGGGGCTGGAATGAGCAGTTCTTC. The chain carries TRBV6-2 or TRBV6-3 and TRBJ2-1; TRBD1 aligns across 12 bases. The CDR3 spans 17 residues. The V gene's germline CDR1 is MNHEY and CDR2 SVGEGT. V gave up 2 bases and J gave up 7 bases; unmatched junction bases: 9.

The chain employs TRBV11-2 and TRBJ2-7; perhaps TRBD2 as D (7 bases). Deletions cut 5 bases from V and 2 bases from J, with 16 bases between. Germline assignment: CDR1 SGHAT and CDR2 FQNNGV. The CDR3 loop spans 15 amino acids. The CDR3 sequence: CASSPNGGAAYEQYF. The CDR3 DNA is TGTGCCAGCAGCCCCAATGGGGGGGCCGCCTACGAGCAGTACTTC.

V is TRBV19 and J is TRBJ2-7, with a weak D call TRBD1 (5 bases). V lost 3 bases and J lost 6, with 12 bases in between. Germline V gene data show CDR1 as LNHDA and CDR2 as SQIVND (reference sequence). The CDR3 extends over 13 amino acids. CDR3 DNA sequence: TGTGCCAGTAGTATGGGCAGGGCTGGCGAGCAGTACTTC. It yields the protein CASSMGRAGEQYF.

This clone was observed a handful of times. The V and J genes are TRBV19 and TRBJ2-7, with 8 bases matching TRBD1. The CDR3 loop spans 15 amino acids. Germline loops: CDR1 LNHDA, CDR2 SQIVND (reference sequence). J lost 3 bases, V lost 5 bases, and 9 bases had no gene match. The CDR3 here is CASSPRRTGIYEQYF. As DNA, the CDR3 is TGTGCCAGTAGTCCACGGAGGACAGGGATCTACGAGCAGTACTTC.

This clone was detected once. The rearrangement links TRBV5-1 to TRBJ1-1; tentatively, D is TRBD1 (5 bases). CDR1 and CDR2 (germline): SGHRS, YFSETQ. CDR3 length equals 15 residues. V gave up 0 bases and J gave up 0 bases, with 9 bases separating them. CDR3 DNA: TGCGCCAGCAGCTTGGGGGGCAGCATGAACACTGAAGCTTTCTTT. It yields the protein CASSLGGSMNTEAFF. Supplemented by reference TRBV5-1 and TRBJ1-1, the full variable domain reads KAGVTQTPRYLIKTRGQQVTLSCSPISGHRSVSWYQQTPGQGLQFLFEYFSETQRNKGNFPGRFSGRQFSNSRSEMNVSTLELGDSALYLCASSLGGSMNTEAFFGQGTRLTVV.

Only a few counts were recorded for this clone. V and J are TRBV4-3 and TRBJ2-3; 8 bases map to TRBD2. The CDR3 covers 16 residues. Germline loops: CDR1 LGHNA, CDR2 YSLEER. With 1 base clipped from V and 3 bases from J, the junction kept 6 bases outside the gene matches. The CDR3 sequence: CASSQGAGGVTDTQYF. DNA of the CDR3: TGCGCCAGCAGCCAAGGGGCGGGGGGAGTTACAGATACGCAGTATTTT.

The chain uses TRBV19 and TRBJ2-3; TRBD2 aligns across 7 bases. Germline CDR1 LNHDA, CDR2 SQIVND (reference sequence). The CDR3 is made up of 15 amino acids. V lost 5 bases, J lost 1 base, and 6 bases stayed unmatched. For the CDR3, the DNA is TGTGCCAGTAGTCCTCGAACTAGCGGCACAGATACGCAGTATTTT. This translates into CASSPRTSGTDTQYF.

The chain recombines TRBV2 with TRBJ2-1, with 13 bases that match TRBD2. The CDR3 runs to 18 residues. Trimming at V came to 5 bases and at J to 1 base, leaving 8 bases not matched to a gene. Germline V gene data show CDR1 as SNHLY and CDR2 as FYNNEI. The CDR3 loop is CASSPDPGLAGSYNEQFF. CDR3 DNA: TGTGCCAGCAGTCCTGACCCGGGACTAGCGGGGTCCTACAATGAGCAGTTCTTC.